This passage covers 9 T cell receptor beta chains from one sample sequenced in a study of T cell responses to AZD1222 COVID-19 vaccine. The data were produced by immunoSEQ multiplex PCR, yet TCRdb's version contains in-frame clones alone and is incomplete. Of nearly 110,000 clones in the sample, roughly 88% were seen once. The starting material was peripheral blood, obtained 28 days after the second AZD1222 dose. These receptors all come from an adult who received the AZD1222 COVID-19 vaccine.

This chain uses TRBV24-1 with TRBJ2-1; 7 bases agree with TRBD1. Trimming cost V 9 bases and J 6 bases; bases outside gene matches: 7. Germline CDR1 and CDR2: KGHDR and SFDVKD. This CDR3 spans 13 amino acids. The CDR3 nucleotides read TGTGCCACCTCCCGGGACAGTATCAATGAGCAGTTCTTC. It codes for CATSRDSINEQFF.

The chain links TRBV2 to TRBJ2-2, with TRBD1 matching over 9 bases. Trimming took 5 bases from V and 2 from J; bases not matched to a gene: 6. CDR3 size: 16 residues. Germline values: CDR1 SNHLY, CDR2 FYNNEI. CDR3 amino acids: CASSQQGAANTGELFF. CDR3 coding DNA: TGTGCCAGCAGTCAACAGGGGGCGGCAAACACCGGGGAGCTGTTTTTT.

This chain links TRBV7-9 with TRBJ1-1; TRBD1 is a possible D gene (6 bases). V was pared by 1 base and J by 4 bases, with 7 bases between. Germline V gene sequence: CDR1 SEHNR, CDR2 FQNEAQ (reference sequence). The CDR3 is 13 residues long. CDR3 sequence: CASSLGTATEAFF. In nucleotides, the CDR3 is TGTGCCAGCAGCTTAGGGACAGCCACTGAAGCTTTCTTT. The whole variable domain, remainder taken from reference TRBV7-9 and TRBJ1-1, is DTGVSQNPRHKITKRGQNVTFRCDPISEHNRLYWYRQTLGQGPEFLTYFQNEAQLEKSRLLSDRFSAERPKGSFSTLEIQRTEQGDSAMYLCASSLGTATEAFFGQGTRLTVV.

V and J are TRBV27 and TRBJ2-7; D not resolved. V was shortened by 5 bases and J by 2 bases, with 13 bases between the two germline ends. The CDR3 has 14 amino acids. Germline lookup yields CDR1 MNHEY and CDR2 SMNVEV (reference sequence). In DNA form, the CDR3 reads TGTGCCAGCAGTCTCCGACCTGGAGCCTACGAGCAGTACTTC. It yields the protein CASSLRPGAYEQYF.

This clone was observed once. The rearrangement uses TRBV11-3 and TRBJ1-1; no clear D. The germline V gene encodes CDR1 SGHNT and CDR2 YENEEA. The CDR3 loop spans 13 amino acids. Trimming stripped 0 bases from V and 3 bases from J, with 5 bases between. CDR3 DNA sequence: TGTGCCAGCAGCTTAGATTTGTACACTGAAGCTTTCTTT. It translates to CASSLDLYTEAFF.

The chain employs TRBV7-9 and TRBJ1-1; D is uncertain. The germline gives CDR1 SEHNR, CDR2 FQNEAQ (reference sequence). V was cut by 0 bases and J by 5 bases, with 13 bases left in between. The CDR3 length is 15 residues. The CDR3 DNA follows: TGTGCCAGCAGCTTAGCTTCCGGGGTGGGAACTGAAGCTTTCTTT. Translation gives CASSLASGVGTEAFF.

The gene calls are TRBV6-2 or TRBV6-3 and TRBJ1-5; the D is unclear. CDR3 length: 15 amino acids. CDR1 and CDR2 (germline): MNHEY, SVGEGT. Trimming cost V 0 bases and J 0 bases, with 6 bases left between them. The CDR3 loop is CASSYSFSSNQPQHF. CDR3 DNA: TGTGCCAGCAGTTACTCGTTTTCTAGCAATCAGCCCCAGCATTTT.

The chain combines TRBV7-2 with TRBJ2-7; 9 bases map to TRBD1. This CDR3 is 14 amino acids long. Germline V gene lookup returns CDR1 SGHTA and CDR2 FQGNSA. Losses at the gene ends were 5 bases for V and 4 bases for J; bases not matched to a gene: 6. The CDR3 nucleotides read TGTGCCAGCAGCCGCGGGACAGGGACTTACGAGCAGTACTTC. It yields the protein CASSRGTGTYEQYF. The full variable domain, completed using reference TRBV7-2 and TRBJ2-7, is GAGVSQSPSNKVTEKGKDVELRCDPISGHTALYWYRQSLGQGLEFLIYFQGNSAPDKSGLPSDRFSAERTGGSVSTLTIQRTQQEDSAVYLCASSRGTGTYEQYFGPGTRLTVT.

This clone was seen once. The chain recombines TRBV27 with TRBJ1-2; no reliable D call. There are 13 residues in the CDR3. Per germline, CDR1 MNHEY and CDR2 SMNVEV (reference sequence). The V gene lost 3 bases and the J gene lost 3 bases, with 8 bases spanning the gap. In DNA form, the CDR3 reads TGTGCCAGCAGTTTGGGCCGATACTATGGCTACACCTTC. As protein: CASSLGRYYGYTF.